This T cell receptor beta chain stems from a study of control samples from healthy donors and cancer patients. Generated by immunoSEQ multiplex PCR, the TCRdb table keeps only in-frame clones and is missing some. The sample includes approximately 100,000 clones, roughly 92% of them seen just once. Germline CDR1 reads MNHEY; CDR2 reads SVGAGI. The CDR3 sequence is 14 residues long. V dropped 7 bases and J dropped 3 bases, with 10 bases sitting between them. The clonotype originates from a human donor in good health. The donor label of this sample is uncertain. The chain combines TRBV6-5 with TRBJ1-6, with no clear D. The sample comprised blood. Here the CDR3 reads CASTRSRYNSPLHF. The DNA of the CDR3 is TGTGCCAGCACTAGAAGCCGCTATAATTCACCCCTCCACTTT.